One and the same sample provided the 10 T cell receptor beta chains below, sequenced in a study of T cells in tumors after PD-1 blockade. The protocol was immunoSEQ multiplex PCR, while the TCRdb copy is restricted to in-frame clones and leaves out a portion. Among 50,000 to 75,000 clones, under 80% were seen once, and the ten largest hold about 4.8%. The material sequenced was PBMCs, taken after anti-PD-1 treatment. The origin of the receptors is a human donor with basal cell carcinoma.

J is TRBJ2-3 and V is TRBV27; 8 nucleotides line up with TRBD2. The V and J ends lost 6 bases and 1 base, in that order; junction bases with no gene match: 12. The CDR3 extends over 17 amino acids. Germline CDR1 MNHEY, CDR2 SMNVEV (reference sequence). CDR3 nucleotide sequence: TGTGCCAGCAGCCTCCTCCCCGGGGGGGGTCGCACAGATACGCAGTATTTT. Translated: CASSLLPGGGRTDTQYF.

V and J are TRBV5-1 and TRBJ1-4; TRBD1 agrees at 7 bases. V dropped 6 bases and J dropped 5; count of bases not matched to a gene: 7. The germline V gene has CDR1 SGHRS and CDR2 YFSETQ. This CDR3 comprises 14 residues. CDR3 coding DNA: TGCGCCAGCAAGGGGGCAGCAGTAAATGAAAAACTGTTTTTT. This codes for CASKGAAVNEKLFF.

The chain uses TRBV3-1 (or the pseudogene TRBV3-2) and TRBJ1-6; D is possibly TRBD1 (5 bases). V lost 5 bases to trimming and J lost 15 bases, with 14 bases between them. Germline CDR1 LGHDT, CDR2 YNNKEL (reference sequence). The CDR3 extends over 12 amino acids. Here the CDR3 reads CASSLSDSILHF. The CDR3 coding sequence is TGTGCCAGCAGCTTGAGCGACAGTATCCTCCACTTT.

V and J are TRBV5-1 and TRBJ1-1; 11 bases map to TRBD1. Germline CDR1 reads SGHRS; CDR2 reads YFSETQ. V was clipped by 2 bases and J by 1 base; unmatched bases: 4. This CDR3 has 16 residues. The CDR3, as DNA: TGCGCCAGCAGCTTAGTGGACAGGGGGCAGAACACTGAAGCTTTCTTT. Its translation: CASSLVDRGQNTEAFF.

The chain has TRBV2 and TRBJ2-7; D not resolved. Trimming removed 4 bases from V and 2 bases from J, with 6 bases in between. The CDR3 runs to 12 residues. Germline V CDR1 and CDR2: SNHLY, FYNNEI. The CDR3 coding sequence is TGTGCCAGCAGTGGGTCTACCTACGAGCAGTACTTC. Protein sequence: CASSGSTYEQYF.

Only a few counts were recorded for this clone. CDR3 amino acids: CASSIRRGGDYGYTF. CDR3 nucleotide sequence: TGTGCCAGTAGTATACGACGGGGTGGAGACTATGGCTACACCTTC. The chain employs TRBV19 and TRBJ1-2; D remains ambiguous. The CDR3 is 15 amino acids. Germline V lookup: CDR1 LNHDA, CDR2 SQIVND (reference sequence). Deletions cut 2 bases from V and 3 bases from J, with 13 bases between.

This chain uses TRBV10-1 with TRBJ1-1, with D hard to call. V was clipped by 4 bases and J by 7 bases, with 13 bases between them. From germline, CDR1 is WNHNN and CDR2 SYGVQD (reference sequence). This CDR3 spans 13 amino acids. CDR3 in amino acids: CASSVASGLEAFF. CDR3 bases: TGCGCCAGCAGTGTGGCCAGCGGCCTTGAAGCTTTCTTT.

The CDR3 region is CAWSVQGRAFF. Written as DNA, the CDR3 is TGTGCCTGGAGTGTACAAGGGCGAGCTTTCTTT. V gene TRBV30 combines with J gene TRBJ1-1; D gene ambiguous. This CDR3 is built from 11 residues. The germline CDR1 and CDR2 sequences are GTSNPN and SVGIG (reference sequence). Trimming removed 0 bases at V and 10 bases at J, with 9 bases between. The full variable domain, completed using reference TRBV30 and TRBJ1-1, is SQTIHQWPATLVQPVGSPLSLECTVEGTSNPNLYWYRQAAGRGLQLLFYSVGIGQISSEVPQNLSASRPQDRQFILSSKKLLLSDSGFYLCAWSVQGRAFFGQGTRLTVV.

This clone was seen a single time. The chain employs TRBV7-8 and TRBJ2-7; no firm D call. The germline V and J ends were trimmed by 5 bases and 2 bases, with 4 bases remaining between them. The CDR3 is made up of 11 amino acids. The germline V gene encodes CDR1 SGHVS and CDR2 FQNEAQ. The CDR3 region has the DNA TGTGCCAGCAGCCTAACCTACGAGCAGTACTTC. Its protein is CASSLTYEQYF.

The rearrangement uses TRBV5-1 and TRBJ1-5; D call uncertain. In germline, CDR1 is SGHRS, CDR2 YFSETQ. The CDR3 sequence is 15 residues long. Trimming took 0 bases from V and 1 from J, leaving 8 bases between them. CDR3 nucleotide sequence: TGCGCCAGCAGCTTGGAGGGAGGGAGCAATCAGCCCCAGCATTTT. As protein: CASSLEGGSNQPQHF.